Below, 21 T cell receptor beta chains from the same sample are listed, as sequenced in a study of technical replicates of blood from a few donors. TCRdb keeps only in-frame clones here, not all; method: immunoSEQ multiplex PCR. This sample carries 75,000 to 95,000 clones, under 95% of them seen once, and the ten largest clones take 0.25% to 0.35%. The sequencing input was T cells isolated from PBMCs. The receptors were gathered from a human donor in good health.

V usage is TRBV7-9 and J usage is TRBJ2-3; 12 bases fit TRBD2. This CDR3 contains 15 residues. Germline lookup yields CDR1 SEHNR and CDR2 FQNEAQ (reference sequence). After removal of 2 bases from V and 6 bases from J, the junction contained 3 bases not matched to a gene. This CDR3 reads CASSLLAGGRDTQYF. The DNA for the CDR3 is TGTGCCAGCAGCTTACTAGCGGGGGGGCGGGATACGCAGTATTTT.

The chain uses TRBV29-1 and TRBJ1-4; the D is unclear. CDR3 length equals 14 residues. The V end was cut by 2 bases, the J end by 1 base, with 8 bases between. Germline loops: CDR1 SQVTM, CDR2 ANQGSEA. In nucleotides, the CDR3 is TGCAGCGTTGAATCTCCGGGAACTAATGAAAAACTGTTTTTT. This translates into CSVESPGTNEKLFF.

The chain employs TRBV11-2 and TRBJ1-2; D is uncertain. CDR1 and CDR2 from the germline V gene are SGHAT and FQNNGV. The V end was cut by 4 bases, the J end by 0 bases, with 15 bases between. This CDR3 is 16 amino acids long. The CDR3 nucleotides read TGTGCCAGCAGCTCCCTAAAAGAACTTACTAACTATGGCTACACCTTC. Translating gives CASSSLKELTNYGYTF.

This CDR3 reads CASTFRGGRASSYNEQFF. CDR3 coding DNA: TGTGCCAGCACCTTCCGTGGCGGGAGGGCGAGCTCCTACAATGAGCAGTTCTTC. V is TRBV28 and J is TRBJ2-1, with 9 nucleotides matching TRBD2. V was clipped by 7 bases and J by 0 bases; unmatched bases: 13. The CDR3 loop spans 18 amino acids. Looked up from germline, CDR1 is MDHEN and CDR2 is SYDVKM.

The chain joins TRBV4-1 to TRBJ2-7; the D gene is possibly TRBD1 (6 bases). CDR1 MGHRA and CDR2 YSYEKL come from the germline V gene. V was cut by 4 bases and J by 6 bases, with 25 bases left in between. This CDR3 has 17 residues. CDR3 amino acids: CASSPRGVVQGPSEQYF. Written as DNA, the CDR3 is TGCGCCAGCAGCCCCCGTGGAGTGGTCCAGGGGCCTTCCGAGCAGTACTTC.

CDR3 nucleotide sequence: TGTGCCAGCAGCTCACTATTCACTAGCGGGACAGATACGCAGTATTTT. This translates into CASSSLFTSGTDTQYF. The rearrangement uses TRBV9 and TRBJ2-3; 9 nucleotides match TRBD2. Germline V gene lookup returns CDR1 SGDLS and CDR2 YYNGEE. V lost 4 bases to trimming and J lost 3 bases; unmatched junction nucleotides: 9. There are 16 residues in the CDR3.

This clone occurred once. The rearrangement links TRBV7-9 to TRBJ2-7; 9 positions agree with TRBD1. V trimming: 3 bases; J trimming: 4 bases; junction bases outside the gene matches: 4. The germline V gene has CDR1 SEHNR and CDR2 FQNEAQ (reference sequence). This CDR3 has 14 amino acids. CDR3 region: CASSFGQGLYEQYF. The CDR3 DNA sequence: TGTGCCAGCAGCTTTGGACAGGGGTTATACGAGCAGTACTTC. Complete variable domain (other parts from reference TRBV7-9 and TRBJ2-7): DTGVSQNPRHKITKRGQNVTFRCDPISEHNRLYWYRQTLGQGPEFLTYFQNEAQLEKSRLLSDRFSAERPKGSFSTLEIQRTEQGDSAMYLCASSFGQGLYEQYFGPGTRLTVT.

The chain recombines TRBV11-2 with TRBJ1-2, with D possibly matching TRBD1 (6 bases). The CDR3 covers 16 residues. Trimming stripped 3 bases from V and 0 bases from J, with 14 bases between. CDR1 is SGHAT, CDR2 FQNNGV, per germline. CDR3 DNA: TGTGCCAGCAGCTTTCCGCGTGGGGGCACTAACTATGGCTACACCTTC. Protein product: CASSFPRGGTNYGYTF.

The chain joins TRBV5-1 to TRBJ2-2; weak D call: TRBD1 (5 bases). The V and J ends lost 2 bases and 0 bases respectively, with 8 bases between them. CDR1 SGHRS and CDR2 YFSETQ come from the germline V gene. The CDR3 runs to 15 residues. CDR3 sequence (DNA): TGCGCCAGCAGCTTTGGGGCGACGAACACCGGGGAGCTGTTTTTT. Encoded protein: CASSFGATNTGELFF.

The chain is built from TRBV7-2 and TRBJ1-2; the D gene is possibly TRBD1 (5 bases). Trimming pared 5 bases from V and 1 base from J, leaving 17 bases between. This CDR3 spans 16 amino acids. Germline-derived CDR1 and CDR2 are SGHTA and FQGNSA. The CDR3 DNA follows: TGTGCCAGCAGCGCCGGCCAGGACATGCTTAACTATGGCTACACCTTC. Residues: CASSAGQDMLNYGYTF.

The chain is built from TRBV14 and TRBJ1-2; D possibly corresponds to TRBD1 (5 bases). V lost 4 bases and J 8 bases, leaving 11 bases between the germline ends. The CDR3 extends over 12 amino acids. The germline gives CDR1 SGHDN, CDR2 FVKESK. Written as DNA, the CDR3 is TGTGCCAGCAGCCCCTCAGGGCTCGGCTACACCTTC. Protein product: CASSPSGLGYTF.

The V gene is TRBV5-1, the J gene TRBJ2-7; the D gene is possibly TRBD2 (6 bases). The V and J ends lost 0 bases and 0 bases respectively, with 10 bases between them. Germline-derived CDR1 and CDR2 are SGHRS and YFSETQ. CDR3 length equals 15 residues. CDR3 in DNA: TGCGCCAGCAGCTTGGTTGCGGGAAGCTCCTACGAGCAGTACTTC. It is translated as CASSLVAGSSYEQYF.

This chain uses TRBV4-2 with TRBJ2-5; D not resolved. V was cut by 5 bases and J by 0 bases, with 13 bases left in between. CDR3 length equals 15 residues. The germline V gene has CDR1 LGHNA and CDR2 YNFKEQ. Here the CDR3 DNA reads TGTGCCAGCAGCTCCTACGCAACGGACCAAGAGACCCAGTACTTC. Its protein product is CASSSYATDQETQYF.

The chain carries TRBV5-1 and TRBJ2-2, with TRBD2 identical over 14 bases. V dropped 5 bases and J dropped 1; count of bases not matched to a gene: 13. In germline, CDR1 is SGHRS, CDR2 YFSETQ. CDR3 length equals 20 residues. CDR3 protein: CASSQWPGLAGAGNTGELFF. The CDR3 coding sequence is TGCGCCAGCAGTCAATGGCCGGGACTAGCGGGGGCGGGGAACACCGGGGAGCTGTTTTTT. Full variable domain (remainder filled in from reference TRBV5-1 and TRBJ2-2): KAGVTQTPRYLIKTRGQQVTLSCSPISGHRSVSWYQQTPGQGLQFLFEYFSETQRNKGNFPGRFSGRQFSNSRSEMNVSTLELGDSALYLCASSQWPGLAGAGNTGELFFGEGSRLTVL.

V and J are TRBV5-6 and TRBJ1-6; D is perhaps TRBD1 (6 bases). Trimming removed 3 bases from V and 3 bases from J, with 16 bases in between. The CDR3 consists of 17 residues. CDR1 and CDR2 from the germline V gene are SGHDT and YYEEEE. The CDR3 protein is CASSSWTEGLYNSPLHF. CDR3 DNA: TGTGCCAGCAGCTCATGGACAGAAGGGCTCTATAATTCACCCCTCCACTTT.

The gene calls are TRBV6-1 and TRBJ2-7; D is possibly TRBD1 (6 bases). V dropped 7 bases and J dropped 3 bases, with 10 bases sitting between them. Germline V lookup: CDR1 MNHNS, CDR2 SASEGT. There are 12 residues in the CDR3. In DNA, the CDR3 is TGTGCCAGCAACGGACAGATCTACGAGCAGTACTTC. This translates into CASNGQIYEQYF.

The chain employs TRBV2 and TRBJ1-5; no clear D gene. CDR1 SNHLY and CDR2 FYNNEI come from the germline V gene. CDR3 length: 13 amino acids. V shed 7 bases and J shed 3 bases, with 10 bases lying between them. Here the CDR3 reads CASKGDANQPQHF. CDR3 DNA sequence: TGTGCCAGCAAGGGAGATGCCAATCAGCCCCAGCATTTT.

CDR3 region: CATSRDRGGTGPYSNQPQHF. The CDR3 DNA reads TGTGCCACCAGCAGAGATCGGGGGGGGACAGGGCCATATAGCAATCAGCCCCAGCATTTT. The rearrangement uses TRBV15 and TRBJ1-5; 9 nucleotides match TRBD1. CDR1 and CDR2 (germline): LNHNV, YYDKDF (reference sequence). V was pared by 0 bases and J by 0 bases, with 12 bases of the junction left unmatched. The CDR3 runs to 20 residues.

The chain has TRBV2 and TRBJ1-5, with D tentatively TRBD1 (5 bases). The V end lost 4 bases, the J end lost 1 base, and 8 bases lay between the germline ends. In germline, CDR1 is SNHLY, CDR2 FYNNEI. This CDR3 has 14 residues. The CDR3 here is CASSGGVSNQPQHF. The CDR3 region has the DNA TGTGCCAGCAGTGGGGGGGTGAGCAATCAGCCCCAGCATTTT.

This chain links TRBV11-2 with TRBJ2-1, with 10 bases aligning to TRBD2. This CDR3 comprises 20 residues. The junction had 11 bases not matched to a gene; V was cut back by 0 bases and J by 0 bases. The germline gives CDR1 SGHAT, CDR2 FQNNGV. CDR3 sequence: CASSLEGTSDPGYSYNEQFF. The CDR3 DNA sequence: TGTGCCAGCAGCTTAGAGGGGACTAGCGATCCTGGTTACTCCTACAATGAGCAGTTCTTC.

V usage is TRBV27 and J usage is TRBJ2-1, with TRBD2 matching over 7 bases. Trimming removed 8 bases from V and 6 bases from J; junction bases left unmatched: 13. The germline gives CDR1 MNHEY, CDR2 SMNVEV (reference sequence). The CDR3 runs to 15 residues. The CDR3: CASGNPGGVPNEQFF. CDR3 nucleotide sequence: TGTGCCAGCGGAAACCCGGGAGGAGTCCCCAATGAGCAGTTCTTC.